Each of the 5 T cell receptor beta chains below was sequenced from the same sample in a study of CD8 T cells in ankylosing spondylitis. One entry per CDR3 protein, called by TCRdb with MiXCR from the 5' RACE reads. Of a few hundred thousand distinct CDR3 sequences listed, about 18% are singletons. Input material: blood, either unsorted or a sorted T cell fraction (not recorded which). These receptor sequences come from a male donor with ankylosing spondylitis or in good health (not recorded which).

About this clonotype itself: One end of the junction is discordant with germline, which a read error may explain. V is TRBV27 and J is TRBJ2-1; D not certain. The CDR3 contains 11 residues. Germline-derived CDR1 and CDR2 are MNHEY and SMNVEV (reference sequence). The DNA of the CDR3 is TGTGCCAGCTGTTTAATGGATGAGCAGTTCTTC. It encodes CASCLMDEQFF.

Only a few counts were recorded for this clonotype. This chain's CDR3 is CATEKRGGSNEQFF. CDR3 sequence (DNA): TGTGCCACCGAAAAGCGGGGGGGGAGCAATGAGCAGTTCTTC. The chain carries TRBV2 and TRBJ2-1, with TRBD2 identical over 10 bases. This CDR3 region has 14 residues. CDR1 is SNHLY, CDR2 FYNNEI, per germline. Trimming at V came to 10 bases and at J to 6 bases, leaving 9 bases not matched to a gene.

This chain uses TRBV12-3 or TRBV12-4 with TRBJ2-1; 8 bases are a match to TRBD1. V was clipped by 5 bases and J by 5 bases; unmatched bases: 11. The CDR3 covers 16 residues. Here the CDR3 DNA reads TGTGCCAGCAGTATTCTAACAGGGGGACCTAACAATGAGCAGTTCTTC. This translates into CASSILTGGPNNEQFF.

This clonotype was seen many times. CDR3 nucleotides: TGCGCCAGCAGCCAAGATGCCGGTCTAATCAGTTCCCCCACAGATACGCAGTATTTT. Amino acid sequence: CASSQDAGLISSPTDTQYF. The chain is built from TRBV4-1 and TRBJ2-3; no clear D gene. Trimming removed 0 bases at V and 2 bases at J, with 21 bases between. Germline V gene data show CDR1 as MGHRA and CDR2 as YSYEKL. The CDR3 consists of 19 residues.

This chain uses TRBV15 with TRBJ2-1; 8 nucleotides align to TRBD2. V lost 0 bases to trimming and J lost 5 bases; unmatched junction nucleotides: 9. The germline V gene encodes CDR1 LNHNV and CDR2 YYDKDF (reference sequence). The CDR3 loop spans 17 amino acids. The CDR3 sequence is CATSRDLPGGRHNEQFF. The DNA for the CDR3 is TGTGCCACCAGCAGAGATCTACCGGGAGGGCGCCACAATGAGCAGTTCTTC.